One sample yielded the 5 T cell receptor beta chains listed below, sequenced in a study of blood T cell repertoires in COVID-19. Clones were sequenced by immunoSEQ multiplex PCR, and TCRdb holds only the in-frame ones, with some missing. The data contain around 400,000 clones, 89% of them singletons. The source material was PBMCs or T cells enriched from blood (not recorded which). The receptors were gathered from a woman aged 25-40 years who had recovered from COVID-19.

The V gene is TRBV19, the J gene TRBJ2-6; a possible D gene is TRBD1 (5 bases). V was trimmed by 9 bases and J by 0 bases, leaving 6 bases between them. From germline, CDR1 is LNHDA and CDR2 SQIVND (reference sequence). This CDR3 is built from 13 residues. CDR3 bases: TGTGCCAGCGACAGCTCTGGGGCCAACGTCCTGACTTTC. As protein: CASDSSGANVLTF.

The chain carries TRBV3-1 (or the pseudogene TRBV3-2) and TRBJ1-4; D perhaps matches TRBD1 (6 bases). The V gene's germline CDR1 is LGHDT and CDR2 YNNKEL (reference sequence). The CDR3 sequence is 16 residues long. The V end lost 2 bases, the J end lost 0 bases, and 10 bases lay between the germline ends. The CDR3 nucleotides read TGTGCCAGCAGCCAAAGGGACACCGCAACTAATGAAAAACTGTTTTTT. As protein: CASSQRDTATNEKLFF.

This clone was seen a few times. Other DNA sequences within the sample encode an identical CDR3. The chain combines TRBV18 with TRBJ2-7, with 8 bases matching TRBD2. The CDR3 covers 15 residues. V lost 3 bases to trimming and J lost 0 bases; unmatched junction nucleotides: 4. Germline CDR1 KGHSH, CDR2 LQKENI. The CDR3 is CASSPVSGSSYEQYF. CDR3 nucleotide sequence: TGTGCCAGCTCACCGGTCAGCGGGAGCTCCTACGAGCAGTACTTC. The full variable domain, completed using reference TRBV18 and TRBJ2-7, is NAGVMQNPRHLVRRRGQEARLRCSPMKGHSHVYWYRQLPEEGLKFMVYLQKENIIDESGMPKERFSAEFPKEGPSILRIQQVVRGDSAAYFCASSPVSGSSYEQYFGPGTRLTVT.

The chain is built from TRBV7-2 and TRBJ2-1, with D tentatively TRBD2 (7 bases). With 1 base removed from V and 2 bases from J, the gap between germline ends came to 9 bases. Germline V gene sequence: CDR1 SGHTA, CDR2 FQGNSA. The CDR3 runs to 15 residues. The CDR3 DNA reads TGTGCCAGCAGCTTAGGCGGGGGCCCCTACAATGAGCAGTTCTTC. Protein product: CASSLGGGPYNEQFF.

The table lists this clone with a few counts. The chain carries TRBV9 and TRBJ2-7, with D possibly being TRBD1 (5 bases). This CDR3 comprises 13 residues. Germline CDR1 SGDLS, CDR2 YYNGEE. Trimming left V 4 bases short and J 2 bases short, with 10 bases between. The CDR3 region has the DNA TGTGCCAGCAGCAGGGGAAATACCTACGAGCAGTACTTC. It encodes CASSRGNTYEQYF.